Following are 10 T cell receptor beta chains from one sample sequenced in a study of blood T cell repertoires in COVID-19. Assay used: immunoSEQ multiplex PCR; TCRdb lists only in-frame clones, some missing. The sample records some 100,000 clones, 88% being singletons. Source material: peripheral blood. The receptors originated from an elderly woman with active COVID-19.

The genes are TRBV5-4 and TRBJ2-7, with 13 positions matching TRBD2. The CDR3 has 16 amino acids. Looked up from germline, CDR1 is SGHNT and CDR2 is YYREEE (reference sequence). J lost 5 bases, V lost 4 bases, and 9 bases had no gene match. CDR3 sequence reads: CASSHRTSGSHNEQYF. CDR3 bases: TGTGCCAGCAGCCACAGGACTAGCGGGAGTCACAACGAGCAGTACTTC.

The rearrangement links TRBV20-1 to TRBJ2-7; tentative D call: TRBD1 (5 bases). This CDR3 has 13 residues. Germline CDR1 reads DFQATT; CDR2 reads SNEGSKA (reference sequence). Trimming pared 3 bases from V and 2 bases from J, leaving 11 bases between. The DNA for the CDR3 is TGCAGTGCTAGTTCTGGGGCGGCCTACGAGCAGTACTTC. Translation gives CSASSGAAYEQYF.

The CDR3: CASSGTGTNEKLFF. The CDR3 nucleotides are TGTGCCAGCTCCGGGACAGGGACTAATGAAAAACTGTTTTTT. The V gene is TRBV21-1, the J gene TRBJ1-4; the table names TRBD1, a call not compared with the DNA. TRBV21-1 is a pseudogene locus. The CDR3 has 14 amino acids.

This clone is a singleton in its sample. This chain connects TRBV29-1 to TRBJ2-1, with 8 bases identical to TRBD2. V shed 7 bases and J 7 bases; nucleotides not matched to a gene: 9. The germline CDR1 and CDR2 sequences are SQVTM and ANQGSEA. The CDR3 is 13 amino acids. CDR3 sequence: CSAVKREYNEQFF. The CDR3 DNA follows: TGCAGCGCCGTCAAGCGGGAGTATAATGAGCAGTTCTTC.

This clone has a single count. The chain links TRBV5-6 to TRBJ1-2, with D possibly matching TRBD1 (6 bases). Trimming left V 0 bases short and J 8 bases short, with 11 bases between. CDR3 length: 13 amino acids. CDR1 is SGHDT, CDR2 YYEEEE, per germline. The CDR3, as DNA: TGTGCCAGCAGCTTGGAGGGGGAGTGGGGCTACACCTTC. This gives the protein CASSLEGEWGYTF.

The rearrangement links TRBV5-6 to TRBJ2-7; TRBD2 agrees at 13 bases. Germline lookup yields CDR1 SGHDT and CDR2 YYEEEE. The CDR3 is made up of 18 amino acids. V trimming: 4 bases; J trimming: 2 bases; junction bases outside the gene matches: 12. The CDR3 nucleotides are TGTGCCAGCAGCCACGACACGGGACTAGCGGGATTCGCCTACGAGCAGTACTTC. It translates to CASSHDTGLAGFAYEQYF.

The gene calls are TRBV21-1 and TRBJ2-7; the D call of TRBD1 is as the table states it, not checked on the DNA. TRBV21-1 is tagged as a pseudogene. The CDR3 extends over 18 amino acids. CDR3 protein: CASSKVDRGSSPLYEQYF. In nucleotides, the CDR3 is TGTGCCAGCAGCAAAGTTGACAGGGGTTCAAGTCCCTTATACGAGCAGTACTTC.

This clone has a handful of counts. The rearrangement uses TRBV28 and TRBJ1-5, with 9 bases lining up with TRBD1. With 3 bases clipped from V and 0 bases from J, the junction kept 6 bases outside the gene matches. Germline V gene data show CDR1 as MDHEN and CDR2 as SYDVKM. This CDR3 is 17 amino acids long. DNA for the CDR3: TGTGCCAGCAGTTTTCGAGACAGGGGGTTTAGCAATCAGCCCCAGCATTTT. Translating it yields CASSFRDRGFSNQPQHF.

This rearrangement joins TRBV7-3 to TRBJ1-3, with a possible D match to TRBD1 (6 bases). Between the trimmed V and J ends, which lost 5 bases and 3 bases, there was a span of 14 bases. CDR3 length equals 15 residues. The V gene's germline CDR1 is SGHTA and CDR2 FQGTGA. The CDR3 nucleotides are TGTGCCAGCAGCCCCACAGGGAATCGTGGAAACACCATATATTTT. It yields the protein CASSPTGNRGNTIYF.

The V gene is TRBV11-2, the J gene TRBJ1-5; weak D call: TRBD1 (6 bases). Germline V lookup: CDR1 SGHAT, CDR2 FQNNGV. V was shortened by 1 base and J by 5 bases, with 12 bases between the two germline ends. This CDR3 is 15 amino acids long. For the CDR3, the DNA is TGTGCCAGCAGCTTAGGGGGCAGGGGTGATCAGCCCCAGCATTTT. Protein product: CASSLGGRGDQPQHF.